The next 22 T cell receptor beta chains were all read from a single sample in a study of T cells in Graves' hyperthyroidism and ophthalmopathy. The CDR3 regions of TCR beta were amplified from RNA transcripts. The TCR CDR3 first-round RT-PCR relied on the HTBI primer set. TCRdb called the multiplex PCR reads again in MiXCR, with one record for every CDR3 protein. The sample lists under 800,000 distinct CDR3 sequences; 11% to 15% were seen once. The sample comprised blood. The receptors originated from a woman aged 18-29 years with Graves' hyperthyroidism.

In this sample, this clonotype turned up many times. V and J are TRBV2 and TRBJ2-1; 10 bases map to TRBD2. V shed 4 bases, J shed 2 bases, and the junction held 2 bases outside the gene matches. This CDR3 spans 15 amino acids. Germline loops: CDR1 SNHLY, CDR2 FYNNEI. CDR3 residues: CASSGTSGPYNEQFF. Written as DNA, the CDR3 is TGTGCCAGCAGTGGGACTAGCGGACCCTACAATGAGCAGTTCTTC. The variable domain in full, completed from reference TRBV2 and TRBJ2-1, reads EPEVTQTPSHQVTQMGQEVILRCVPISNHLYFYWYRQILGQKVEFLVSFYNNEISEKSEIFDDQFSVERPDGSNFTLKIRSTKLEDSAMYFCASSGTSGPYNEQFFGPGTRLTVL.

This clonotype has more than one count but fewer than ten. This sequence joins TRBV10-3 and TRBJ1-4, with unresolved D. CDR3 length: 13 amino acids. Between the trimmed V and J ends, which lost 2 bases and 4 bases, there was a span of 5 bases. Germline assignment: CDR1 ENHRY and CDR2 SYGVKD. The CDR3: CAISERFNEKLFF. As DNA, the CDR3 is TGTGCCATCAGTGAGCGGTTTAATGAAAAACTGTTTTTT.

This clonotype was counted many times. The CDR3: CAWRVRPSSYNEQFF. In DNA, the CDR3 is TGTGCCTGGAGAGTTCGGCCCAGCTCCTACAATGAGCAGTTCTTC. V is TRBV30 and J is TRBJ2-1; D unclear. CDR3 length equals 15 residues. Trimming took 3 bases from V and 0 from J, leaving 12 bases between them. Germline V lookup: CDR1 GTSNPN, CDR2 SVGIG (reference sequence).

This clonotype was detected a few times. The chain is built from TRBV12-3 or TRBV12-4 and TRBJ1-5; maybe TRBD1 (6 bases). This CDR3 comprises 16 residues. Trimming took 1 base from V and 0 from J, leaving 10 bases between them. CDR3 DNA: TGTGCCAGCAGTTTAGAAGACAGGATTAGCAATCAGCCCCAGCATTTT. Translated: CASSLEDRISNQPQHF.

The DNA of the CDR3 is TGTGCCTGGAGTTCCGGAGGGAACACTGAAGCTTTCTTT. Its protein product is CAWSSGGNTEAFF. This chain links TRBV30 with TRBJ1-1; no reliable D call. V dropped 2 bases and J dropped 1 base, with 8 bases sitting between them. CDR3 length equals 13 residues. Germline V CDR1 and CDR2: GTSNPN, SVGIG (reference sequence).

This clonotype showed up many times. The chain uses TRBV29-1 and TRBJ1-1; 9 bases map to TRBD1. Germline loops: CDR1 SQVTM, CDR2 ANQGSEA. The ends lost 6 bases at V and 7 bases at J; junction bases unmatched: 6. The CDR3 is made up of 12 amino acids. The CDR3 DNA sequence: TGCAGCGTAGGGACGACAGGGGGTGAAGCTTTCTTT. The encoded protein is CSVGTTGGEAFF.

This chain uses TRBV28 with TRBJ2-7; TRBD2 agrees at 7 bases. Trimming removed 6 bases from V and 6 bases from J; junction bases left unmatched: 8. The CDR3 loop spans 13 amino acids. Germline V gene data show CDR1 as MDHEN and CDR2 as SYDVKM. CDR3 coding DNA: TGTGCCAGCAGGGGGGGAGGGCTGCGCGAGCAGTACTTC. Residues: CASRGGGLREQYF.

A few counts support this clonotype. CDR3 in amino acids: CASSPPRGRETQYF. Here the CDR3 DNA reads TGTGCCAGCTCACCACCAAGGGGGCGAGAGACCCAGTACTTC. The chain combines TRBV18 with TRBJ2-5, with 7 bases aligning to TRBD1. The CDR3 has 14 residues. With 0 bases clipped from V and 4 bases from J, the junction kept 2 bases outside the gene matches. In germline, CDR1 is KGHSH, CDR2 LQKENI.

This clonotype occurred many times. The V call is TRBV6-2 or TRBV6-3, the J call TRBJ2-1; a weak D match, TRBD2 (6 bases). There are 15 residues in the CDR3. Trimming took off 5 bases at V and 0 bases at J, with 11 bases between the two ends. Germline CDR1 MNHEY, CDR2 SVGEGT. The DNA for the CDR3 is TGTGCCAGCAGTCACCTAGCGAGCTCCTACAATGAGCAGTTCTTC. Its protein product is CASSHLASSYNEQFF.

Of note for this clonotype: One end of the junction varies from germline; a read error may be responsible. CDR3 residues: CASSLGPTRNSYEQCF. CDR3 DNA: TGTGCCAGCAGCTTAGGTCCGACAAGGAACTCCTACGAGCAGTGCTTC. The chain recombines TRBV7-8 with TRBJ2-7, with D uncertain. CDR3 length equals 16 residues. Germline V gives CDR1 SGHVS, CDR2 FQNEAQ.

This clonotype was found a few times. The rearrangement links TRBV4-1 to TRBJ2-1; TRBD2 matches at 7 bases. V shed 1 base and J 1 base; nucleotides not matched to a gene: 4. The V gene's germline CDR1 is MGHRA and CDR2 YSYEKL. The CDR3 has 16 residues. CDR3 loop: CASSQGSRGSYNEQFF. Written as DNA, the CDR3 is TGCGCCAGCAGCCAAGGTTCGCGGGGGTCCTACAATGAGCAGTTCTTC.

The V call is TRBV19, the J call TRBJ1-1, with unresolved D. Between the trimmed V and J ends, which lost 3 bases and 2 bases, there was a span of 10 bases. The germline gives CDR1 LNHDA, CDR2 SQIVND (reference sequence). CDR3 length: 14 residues. The CDR3 loop reads CASSISILNTEAFF. The CDR3 DNA is TGTGCCAGTAGTATTTCGATCCTAAACACTGAAGCTTTCTTT.

The CDR3 nucleotides are TGTGCCAGCAGTTTCCCAGTTAACTATGGCTACACCTTC. Encoded protein: CASSFPVNYGYTF. This chain uses TRBV12-3 or TRBV12-4 with TRBJ1-2; D unresolved. The CDR3 spans 13 residues. V dropped 3 bases and J dropped 1 base, with 6 bases sitting between them.

This clonotype was recorded many times. The gene calls are TRBV20-1 and TRBJ1-1; TRBD1 might be the D (5 bases). The CDR3 runs 13 residues. Germline V CDR1 and CDR2: DFQATT, SNEGSKA (reference sequence). Trimming took off 3 bases at V and 0 bases at J, with 8 bases between the two ends. The CDR3 loop reads CSARGLMNTEAFF. The CDR3, as DNA: TGCAGTGCTAGGGGGCTCATGAACACTGAAGCTTTCTTT.

The J gene is TRBJ1-1, the V gene TRBV6-1, with a possible D match to TRBD1 (5 bases). Germline values: CDR1 MNHNS, CDR2 SASEGT. The CDR3 sequence is 12 residues long. CDR3: CGHGAAETEAFF. The CDR3 DNA is TGTGGACACGGGGCGGCGGAGACTGAAGCTTTCTTT.

This chain joins TRBV7-3 and TRBJ1-1, with D maybe TRBD1 (6 bases). V dropped 5 bases and J dropped 2 bases, with 18 bases sitting between them. Per the germline V gene, CDR1 is SGHTA and CDR2 is FQGTGA. The CDR3 extends over 16 amino acids. In DNA form, the CDR3 reads TGTGCCAGCAGCCCTCACAGGGTGGGGGGAAACACTGAAGCTTTCTTT. Translated, it gives CASSPHRVGGNTEAFF.

This clonotype has more than one count but fewer than ten. The V call is TRBV20-1, the J call TRBJ1-2; 9 nucleotides agree with TRBD1. V lost 7 bases and J lost 5; bases outside the gene matches: 8. Germline CDR1 and CDR2: DFQATT and SNEGSKA (reference sequence). This CDR3 contains 13 residues. The CDR3 spells CSGEGQGSYGYTF. The CDR3 DNA reads as TGCAGTGGGGAAGGACAGGGGAGTTATGGCTACACCTTC.

For this clonotype: A much larger clone lies one base from this, so it may be a read error. The V call is TRBV28, the J call TRBJ2-7; D may be TRBD2 (6 bases). CDR1 and CDR2 from the germline V gene are MDHEN and SYDVKM. Deletions cut 6 bases from V and 9 bases from J, with 21 bases between. The CDR3 totals 14 residues. Here the CDR3 DNA reads TGTGCCAGCAGCTTTCCGGGGGTCGGAACGGTGCAGTACTTC. It codes for CASSFPGVGTVQYF.

This clonotype was detected many times. The V and J genes are TRBV6-2 or TRBV6-3 and TRBJ2-1, with 11 bases lining up with TRBD2. Germline lookup yields CDR1 MNHEY and CDR2 SVGEGT. The CDR3 sequence is 22 residues long. The trim removed 5 bases at V and 4 bases at J, leaving 25 bases unmatched. Here the CDR3 reads CASSQRGLRSLVRLAGYNEQFF. The CDR3 nucleotides are TGTGCCAGCAGTCAAAGGGGACTCAGGTCGTTGGTTCGACTAGCGGGATACAATGAGCAGTTCTTC.

A word on this clonotype: Lacking the conserved final phenylalanine or tryptophan, this CDR3 likely reflects a read error. The chain recombines TRBV27 with TRBJ2-1, with 16 nucleotides matching TRBD2. Germline loops: CDR1 MNHEY, CDR2 SMNVEV (reference sequence). The CDR3 sequence is 19 residues long. The V and J ends lost 4 bases and 0 bases, in that order; junction bases with no gene match: 6. Here the CDR3 DNA reads TGTGCCAGCAGTTCGGGACTAGCGGGAGGGGCCCGCTCCTACAATGAGCAGTTCCTC. It yields the protein CASSSGLAGGARSYNEQFL.

This clonotype appeared many times. V usage is TRBV30 and J usage is TRBJ2-1, with a possible D match to TRBD2 (7 bases). The CDR3 has 14 amino acids. With 1 base removed from V and 2 bases from J, the gap between germline ends came to 9 bases. Germline V gene data show CDR1 as GTSNPN and CDR2 as SVGIG (reference sequence). The CDR3: CAWSAGGPYNEQFF. As DNA, the CDR3 is TGTGCCTGGAGTGCGGGGGGCCCCTACAATGAGCAGTTCTTC.

V usage is TRBV19 and J usage is TRBJ1-1, with 9 nucleotides matching TRBD1. The junction had 10 bases not matched to a gene; V was cut back by 5 bases and J by 3 bases. The length of the CDR3 is 16 residues. From germline, CDR1 is LNHDA and CDR2 SQIVND (reference sequence). The CDR3 region is CASSANRGRGYTEAFF. The CDR3 nucleotides are TGTGCCAGTAGTGCAAACAGGGGGCGCGGGTACACTGAAGCTTTCTTT.